These T cell receptor beta chains were read from a single sample in a study of type 1 regulatory T cells. The antigens of these receptors remain unknown. TCRdb redid the calling of the reads with MiXCR, one entry per CDR3 protein. This table has about 62,000 distinct CDR3 sequences, roughly two thirds appearing once. The sequenced material came from cultured non-Tr1 T cells, either the whole culture or a sorted T cell fraction (not recorded which). The receptors come from a human donor in good health. Both conserved end residues are part of each CDR3. The D gene is left open where the match is weak. For some rows the clone size is stated as once, few or many, or as a class when expanded; others skip it.

j_gene | v_gene | d_gene | len | abundance | CDR3aa | CDR3nt
TRBJ1-2 | TRBV9 | - | 16 | - | CASSLFREERGYGYTF | TGTGCCAGCAGTCTATTCCGGGAAGAGCGGGGCTATGGCTACACCTTC
TRBJ2-1 | TRBV19 | - | 12 | few | CASRKGFLEQFF | TGTGCCAGTAGGAAAGGGTTTCTTGAGCAGTTCTTC
TRBJ1-1 | TRBV5-1 | - | 18 | few | CASSFARTRANIYTEAFF | TGCGCCAGCAGCTTTGCTCGGACTAGGGCTAATATTTACACTGAAGCTTTCTTT
TRBJ2-7 | TRBV5-1 | - | 14 | - | CASSLADRIYEQYF | TGCGCCAGCAGCTTGGCCGATAGGATCTACGAGCAGTACTTC
TRBJ1-1 | TRBV5-1 | - | 14 | - | CASSFAGLNTEAFF | TGCGCCAGCAGCTTTGCCGGATTGAACACTGAAGCTTTCTTT
TRBJ2-7 | TRBV4-2 | - | 13 | many | CASSLSRLLEQYF | TGTGCCAGCAGCCTATCCCGACTCCTCGAGCAGTACTTC
TRBJ2-1 | TRBV11-2 | TRBD2 | 14 | - | CASSRGLVGNEQFF | TGTGCCAGCAGCCGGGGACTAGTCGGGAATGAGCAGTTCTTC
TRBJ2-5 | TRBV6-1 | - | 17 | few | CASSESGEVGITKTQYF | TGTGCCAGCAGTGAATCGGGAGAAGTGGGAATCACGAAGACCCAGTACTTC
TRBJ2-6 | TRBV24-1 | TRBD1 | 17 | once | CATSDSQDRAGANVLTF | TGTGCCACCAGTGATTCGCAAGACAGGGCCGGGGCCAACGTCCTGACTTTC
TRBJ1-1 | TRBV7-9 | - | 13 | - | CASSSMENTEAFF | TGCGCCAGCAGCTCCATGGAGAACACTGAAGCTTTCTTT
TRBJ2-4 | TRBV6-6 | - | 16 | - | CARSNGQTLAKNIQYF | TGTGCCCGCAGTAACGGACAGACACTAGCCAAAAACATTCAGTACTTC
TRBJ2-2 | TRBV6-6 | - | 15 | - | CASSNRGRSTGELFF | TGTGCCAGCAGTAACCGCGGACGGTCCACCGGGGAGCTGTTTTTT
TRBJ2-7 | TRBV25-1 | TRBD1 | 15 | once | CASSEVGDRGNEQYF | TGTGCCAGCAGTGAAGTGGGAGACAGGGGCAACGAGCAGTACTTC
TRBJ2-2 | TRBV28 | - | 14 | few | CATESFSVPGELFF | TGTGCCACCGAGTCCTTTTCTGTACCCGGGGAGCTGTTTTTT
TRBJ2-3 | TRBV7-3 | - | 15 | - | CASSRRLMSTDTQYF | TGTGCCAGCAGCCGACGACTAATGAGCACAGATACGCAGTATTTT
TRBJ2-2 | TRBV12-3/TRBV12-4 | TRBD2 | 14 | - | CASSGGRIVGELFF | TGTGCCAGCAGCGGCGGGAGAATTGTCGGGGAGCTGTTTTTT
TRBJ2-1 | TRBV6-6 | - | 14 | - | CASSYSDTYNEQFF | TGTGCCAGCAGTTACTCCGACACCTACAATGAGCAGTTCTTC
TRBJ2-5 | TRBV11-2 | - | 18 | - | CASSLAPAGNRYQETQYF | TGTGCCAGCAGCTTAGCGCCGGCGGGCAACCGGTACCAAGAGACCCAGTACTTC
TRBJ1-1 | TRBV6-2/TRBV6-3 | - | 13 | - | CASRYDKSAEAFF | TGTGCCAGCAGATATGACAAGTCGGCTGAAGCTTTCTTT
TRBJ1-2 | TRBV7-2 | TRBD1 | 13 | - | CASSSDRGHGYTF | TGTGCCAGCAGCTCCGACAGGGGGCACGGCTACACCTTC
TRBJ2-5 | TRBV6-5 | - | 15 | - | CASSFTAGAQETQYF | TGTGCCAGCAGTTTCACCGCAGGGGCTCAAGAGACCCAGTACTTC
TRBJ2-5 | TRBV5-4 | TRBD2 | 16 | - | CASSSPRTSGRETQYF | TGTGCCAGCAGCTCACCTCGGACTAGCGGGAGAGAGACCCAGTACTTC
TRBJ2-7 | TRBV4-3 | - | 14 | - | CASSQEPFAYEQYF | TGCGCCAGCAGCCAAGAACCCTTCGCCTACGAGCAGTACTTC
TRBJ2-5 | TRBV14 | TRBD2 | 20 | - | CASSQDQNVASGRAKETQYF | TGTGCCAGCAGCCAAGATCAAAATGTGGCTAGCGGGAGGGCCAAAGAGACCCAGTACTTC
TRBJ2-5 | TRBV7-2 | TRBD2 | 15 | - | CASSNLAGGAETQYF | TGTGCCAGCAGCAACCTAGCGGGAGGCGCGGAGACCCAGTACTTC
TRBJ1-1 | TRBV19 | TRBD1 | 20 | - | CASSIRESGRDRSLDTEAFF | TGTGCCAGTAGTATAAGGGAGAGCGGTCGGGACAGGTCGTTGGACACTGAAGCTTTCTTT
TRBJ1-3 | TRBV3-1 | - | 17 | - | CASSRAPGGSSGNTIYF | TGTGCCAGCAGCCGCGCGCCTGGAGGAAGCTCTGGAAACACCATATATTTT
TRBJ2-5 | TRBV9 | - | 12 | - | CASSAIEETQYF | TGTGCCAGCAGCGCTATAGAAGAGACCCAGTACTTC